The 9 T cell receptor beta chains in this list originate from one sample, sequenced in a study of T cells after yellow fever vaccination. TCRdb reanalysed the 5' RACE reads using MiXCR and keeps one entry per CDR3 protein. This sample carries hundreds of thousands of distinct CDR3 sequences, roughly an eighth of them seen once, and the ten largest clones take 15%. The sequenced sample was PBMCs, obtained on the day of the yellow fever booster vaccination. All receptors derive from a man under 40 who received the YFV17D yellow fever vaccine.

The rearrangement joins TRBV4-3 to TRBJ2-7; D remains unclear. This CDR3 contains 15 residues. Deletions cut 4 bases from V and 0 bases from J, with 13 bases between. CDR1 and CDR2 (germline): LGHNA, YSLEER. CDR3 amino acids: CASSLGGLDSYEQYF. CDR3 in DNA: TGCGCCAGCAGCCTCGGTGGGCTCGACTCCTACGAGCAGTACTTC.

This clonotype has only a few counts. The CDR3 region is CASSSDRNTDTQYF. The CDR3 nucleotides are TGTGCCAGCAGCTCGGACAGGAACACAGATACGCAGTATTTT. The rearrangement uses TRBV7-2 and TRBJ2-3; 7 bases align to TRBD1. CDR1 is SGHTA, CDR2 FQGNSA, per germline. The CDR3 contains 14 residues. Trimming removed 4 bases from V and 2 bases from J; junction bases left unmatched: 3.

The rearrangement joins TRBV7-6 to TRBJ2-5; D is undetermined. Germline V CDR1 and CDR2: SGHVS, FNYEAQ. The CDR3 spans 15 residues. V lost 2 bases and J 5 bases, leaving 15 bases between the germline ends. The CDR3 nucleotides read TGTGCCAGCAGCTTACTTACCCGGGCGTGGGAGACCCAGTACTTC. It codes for CASSLLTRAWETQYF.

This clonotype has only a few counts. In nucleotides, the CDR3 is TGTGCCAGCAGTGCCCCCTCAGCGGGAGGAGGAAACGAGCAGTACTTC. Protein sequence: CASSAPSAGGGNEQYF. J is TRBJ2-7 and V is TRBV6-1, with 9 bases matching TRBD2. The junction had 12 bases not matched to a gene; V was cut back by 4 bases and J by 5 bases. In germline, CDR1 is MNHNS, CDR2 SASEGT. This CDR3 contains 16 residues.

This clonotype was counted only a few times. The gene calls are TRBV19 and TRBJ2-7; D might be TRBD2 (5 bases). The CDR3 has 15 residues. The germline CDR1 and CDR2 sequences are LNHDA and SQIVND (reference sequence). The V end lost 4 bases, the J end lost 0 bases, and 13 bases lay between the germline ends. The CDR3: CASSKLDESSYEQYF. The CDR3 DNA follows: TGTGCCAGTAGTAAACTAGACGAGAGCTCCTACGAGCAGTACTTC.

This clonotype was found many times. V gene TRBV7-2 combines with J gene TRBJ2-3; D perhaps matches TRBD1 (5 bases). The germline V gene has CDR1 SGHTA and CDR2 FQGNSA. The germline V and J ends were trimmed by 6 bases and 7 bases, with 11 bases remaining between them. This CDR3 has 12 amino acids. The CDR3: CASSPTANTQYF. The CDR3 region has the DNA TGTGCCAGCAGTCCGACAGCGAATACGCAGTATTTT.

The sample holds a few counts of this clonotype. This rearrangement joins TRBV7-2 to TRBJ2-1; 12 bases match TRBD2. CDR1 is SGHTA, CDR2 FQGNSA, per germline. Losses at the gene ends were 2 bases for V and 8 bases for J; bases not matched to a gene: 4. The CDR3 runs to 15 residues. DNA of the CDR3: TGTGCCAGCAGCTTATGGCCTAGCGGGGGGGATGAGCAGTTCTTC. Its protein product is CASSLWPSGGDEQFF.

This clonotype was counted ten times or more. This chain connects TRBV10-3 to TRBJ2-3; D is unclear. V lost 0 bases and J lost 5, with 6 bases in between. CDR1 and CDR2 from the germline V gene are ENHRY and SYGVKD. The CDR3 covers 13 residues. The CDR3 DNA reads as TGTGCCATCAGTGAGTCGACCAGAGATACGCAGTATTTT. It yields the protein CAISESTRDTQYF.

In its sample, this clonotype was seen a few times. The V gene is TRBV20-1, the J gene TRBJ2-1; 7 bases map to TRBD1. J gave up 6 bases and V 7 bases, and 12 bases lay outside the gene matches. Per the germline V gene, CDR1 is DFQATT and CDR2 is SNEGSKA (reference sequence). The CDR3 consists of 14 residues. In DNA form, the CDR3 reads TGCAGTGTCCCCGGACAGGTCACTTTCAATGAGCAGTTCTTC. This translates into CSVPGQVTFNEQFF.